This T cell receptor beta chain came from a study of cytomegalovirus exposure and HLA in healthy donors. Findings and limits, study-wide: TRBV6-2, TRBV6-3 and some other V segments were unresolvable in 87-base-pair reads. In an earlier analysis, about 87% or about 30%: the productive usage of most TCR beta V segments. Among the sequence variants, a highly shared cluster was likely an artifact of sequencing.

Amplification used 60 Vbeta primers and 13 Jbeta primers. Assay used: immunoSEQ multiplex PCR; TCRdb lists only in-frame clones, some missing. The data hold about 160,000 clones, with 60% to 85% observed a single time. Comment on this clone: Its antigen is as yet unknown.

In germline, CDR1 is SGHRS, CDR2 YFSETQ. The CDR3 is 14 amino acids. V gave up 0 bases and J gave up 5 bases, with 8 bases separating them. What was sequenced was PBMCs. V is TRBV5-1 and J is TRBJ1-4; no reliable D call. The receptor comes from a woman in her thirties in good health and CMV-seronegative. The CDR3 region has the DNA TGCGCCAGCAGCTTGGGCCGGAGGAATGAAAAACTGTTTTTT. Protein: CASSLGRRNEKLFF.